The clone carrying this T cell receptor (beta chain) was recorded at least ten times. Antigen: not known. This entry comes from a study of Graves' ophthalmopathy and Graves' hyperthyroidism. Study results and limitations: The model flagged ophthalmopathy progression at 70% to 71% sensitivity and about 72% specificity.

CDR3 regions of TCR beta were amplified from RNA transcripts. Amplification began with first-round RT-PCR using HTBI primers, then second-round multiplex PCR was performed. TCRdb called the multiplex PCR reads again in MiXCR, with one record for every CDR3 protein. This sample has just over 600,000 distinct CDR3 sequences, with 22% found just once. Hyperthyroidism patients were newly diagnosed, ill under 2 months, and aged 18 to 65 years. Trimming took off 6 bases at V and 3 bases at J, with 9 bases between the two ends. This CDR3 contains 11 residues. Germline CDR1 reads DFQATT; CDR2 reads SNEGSKA (reference sequence).

The TCR originated in a woman between 18 and 29 years old with stable Graves' hyperthyroidism. Some clones in this sample may be carry-over from other donors' samples. The chain carries TRBV20-1 and TRBJ2-7, with no clear D. Sequenced: peripheral blood. The CDR3 coding sequence is TGCAGTGCGACCAGTGTCTACGAGCAGTACTTC. This codes for CSATSVYEQYF.